Following are 22 T cell receptor beta chains from one sample sequenced in a study of post-analysis software for immune sequencing data. Unique molecular identifiers were present in the TCR beta cDNA libraries. One entry per CDR3 protein results from TCRdb running MiXCR on the PCR reads. The sample lists 160,000 or so distinct CDR3 sequences; approximately 35% were seen once. The input for sequencing was blood, taken after autologous hematopoietic stem cell transplantation. These receptors were obtained from a girl aged 5-17 years with multiple sclerosis.

The chain employs TRBV20-1 and TRBJ2-1; tentatively, D is TRBD2 (7 bases). Between the trimmed V and J ends, which lost 3 bases and 4 bases, there was a span of 10 bases. Per germline, CDR1 DFQATT and CDR2 SNEGSKA (reference sequence). This CDR3 contains 13 residues. Here the CDR3 DNA reads TGCAGTGCTAGTCGGGGGGCGTACAATGAGCAGTTCTTC. It translates to CSASRGAYNEQFF.

The chain joins TRBV6-2 or TRBV6-3 to TRBJ2-4; 7 bases line up with TRBD1. The DNA end favors TRBJ2-7, so the J call may be wrong. The CDR3 loop spans 14 amino acids. CDR1 and CDR2 from the germline V gene are MNHEY and SVGEGT. The CDR3 region is CASSFSGTAYEQYF. CDR3 sequence (DNA): TGTGCCAGCAGTTTCTCCGGGACAGCCTACGAGCAGTACTTC.

This clonotype was detected only a few times. This chain uses TRBV7-2 with TRBJ2-1; D gene uncertain. The CDR3 consists of 16 residues. CDR1 and CDR2 from the germline V gene are SGHTA and FQGNSA. V lost 4 bases and J lost 0, with 13 bases in between. The CDR3 is CASSSRTLSSYNEQFF. Written as DNA, the CDR3 is TGTGCCAGCAGCTCGCGGACGCTAAGCTCCTACAATGAGCAGTTCTTC.

This clonotype was recorded only once. The chain has TRBV27 and TRBJ1-4, with 8 bases lining up with TRBD1. The V segment lost 5 bases and the J segment 2 bases; nucleotides outside the gene matches: 4. The length of the CDR3 is 15 residues. Germline V gene data show CDR1 as MNHEY and CDR2 as SMNVEV (reference sequence). The CDR3 loop is CASSPRTGTNEKLFF. DNA of the CDR3: TGTGCCAGCAGTCCCCGGACAGGGACTAATGAAAAACTGTTTTTT.

The table lists this clonotype with a few counts. The CDR3 DNA reads as TGCGCCAGCAGGACAGGGGTTGGGGCCAACGTCCTGACTTTC. Translating gives CASRTGVGANVLTF. The chain has TRBV10-2 and TRBJ2-6; 8 bases agree with TRBD1. V gave up 6 bases and J gave up 3 bases; unmatched junction bases: 1. From germline, CDR1 is WSHSY and CDR2 SAAADI. This CDR3 has 14 residues.

The count of this clonotype is one. V and J are TRBV30 and TRBJ1-1; D remains unclear. V lost 0 bases to trimming and J lost 5 bases, with 10 bases between them. This CDR3 is 13 amino acids long. Germline CDR1 and CDR2: GTSNPN and SVGIG (reference sequence). The CDR3 protein is CAWSVDVATEAFF. The DNA of the CDR3 is TGTGCCTGGAGTGTAGACGTCGCAACTGAAGCTTTCTTT.

The rearrangement links TRBV10-3 to TRBJ2-1; perhaps TRBD2 as D (6 bases). The CDR3 spans 16 residues. Germline V gene data show CDR1 as ENHRY and CDR2 as SYGVKD. The ends were cut back, 2 bases at V and 7 bases at J, with 18 bases in the middle. CDR3 bases: TGTGCCATCAGTGAGACCTGGGACTCTTCTCGGAATGAGCAGTTCTTC. Protein: CAISETWDSSRNEQFF.

The chain links TRBV5-6 to TRBJ2-5; 7 bases fit TRBD1. The CDR3 loop spans 14 amino acids. Trimming at V came to 3 bases and at J to 4 bases, leaving 6 bases not matched to a gene. Germline CDR1 is SGHDT and CDR2 is YYEEEE. The CDR3 is CASSSGQLGETQYF. DNA of the CDR3: TGTGCCAGCAGCTCGGGACAGCTTGGAGAGACCCAGTACTTC.

The chain combines TRBV11-2 with TRBJ2-7; either TRBD1 or TRBD2 may fit D (5 bases each). The better agreement between TRBJ2-5 and the DNA end casts doubt on the J call. The CDR3 has 13 residues. Germline V gene lookup returns CDR1 SGHAT and CDR2 FQNNGV. CDR3 in DNA: TGTGCCAGCAGCCGAGGGGCGTCTCAGACCCAGTACTTC. The encoded protein is CASSRGASQTQYF.

The J gene is TRBJ2-7, the V gene TRBV7-2; D is unclear. The length of the CDR3 is 17 residues. V gave up 3 bases and J gave up 3 bases, with 21 bases separating them. Germline assignment: CDR1 SGHTA and CDR2 FQGNSA. In DNA, the CDR3 is TGTGCCAGCAGCTTTTCGGCCGATGGCAAGGGAAGCTACGAGCAGTACTTC. Its protein is CASSFSADGKGSYEQYF.

The rearrangement joins TRBV29-1 to TRBJ2-7; 10 positions match TRBD1. The CDR3 totals 13 residues. V lost 7 bases to trimming and J lost 6 bases; unmatched junction nucleotides: 9. The germline CDR1 and CDR2 sequences are SQVTM and ANQGSEA. In DNA form, the CDR3 reads TGCAGCGCCGTCGACAGGGGGCGTGCCGAGCAGTACTTC. Translation gives CSAVDRGRAEQYF.

The chain has TRBV24-1 and TRBJ1-2; no definite D call. CDR3 length: 11 residues. V shed 9 bases and J shed 5 bases, with 9 bases lying between them. Germline CDR1 and CDR2: KGHDR and SFDVKD. CDR3 region: CATDGGYGYTF. In DNA, the CDR3 is TGTGCCACCGACGGCGGTTATGGCTACACCTTC.

This clonotype turned up a few times. The V gene is TRBV29-1, the J gene TRBJ2-7; possible D gene TRBD2, 6 bases. V was trimmed by 1 base and J by 2 bases, leaving 30 bases between them. Per germline, CDR1 SQVTM and CDR2 ANQGSEA. The CDR3 sequence is 20 residues long. Here the CDR3 reads CSVEGVDRDCHPHQAYEQYF. The CDR3 DNA reads TGCAGCGTTGAAGGCGTTGACCGGGACTGTCATCCACACCAAGCCTACGAGCAGTACTTC.

The CDR3 sequence: CASKTGGGTEAFF. The DNA for the CDR3 is TGCGCCAGTAAGACCGGAGGAGGCACTGAAGCTTTCTTT. The V gene is TRBV10-2, the J gene TRBJ1-1; no clear D gene. V shed 9 bases and J shed 4 bases, with 15 bases lying between them. Germline CDR1 is WSHSY and CDR2 is SAAADI. This CDR3 is built from 13 residues.

This clonotype has more than one count but fewer than ten. J is TRBJ2-1 and V is TRBV13; weak D call: TRBD2 (6 bases). The CDR3 consists of 14 residues. V gave up 5 bases and J gave up 10 bases, with 18 bases separating them. Germline V lookup: CDR1 PRHDT, CDR2 FYEKMQ (reference sequence). The DNA for the CDR3 is TGTGCCAGCAGCACCTTACGGGAGCTGTCCGAGCAGTTCTTC. It specifies CASSTLRELSEQFF.

This rearrangement joins TRBV29-1 to TRBJ2-5; 9 nucleotides match TRBD2. Germline lookup yields CDR1 SQVTM and CDR2 ANQGSEA. Losses at the gene ends were 7 bases for V and 4 bases for J; bases not matched to a gene: 13. The length of the CDR3 is 15 residues. The CDR3: CSADSGRNIGETQYF. The CDR3 DNA reads as TGCAGCGCCGATAGCGGGAGAAATATTGGAGAGACCCAGTACTTC.

As for this clonotype: This may come from a read error, since a much larger clone is one base off. The chain combines TRBV10-3 with TRBJ2-1; D is possibly TRBD1 or TRBD2 (5 bases each). Germline V gives CDR1 ENHRY, CDR2 SYGVKD. The CDR3 sequence is 16 residues long. As DNA, the CDR3 is TGTGCCATCAGTGAGTCAATGGCCGGGACCTACAATGGGCAGTTCTTC. It specifies CAISESMAGTYNGQFF.

The J gene is TRBJ2-1, the V gene TRBV12-3 or TRBV12-4, with D unresolved. This CDR3 spans 11 amino acids. V lost 3 bases, J lost 8 bases, and 5 bases lay in between. CDR3 nucleotide sequence: TGTGCCAGCAGTTTGGTCGATGAGCAGTTCTTC. Its protein is CASSLVDEQFF.

This clonotype occurred a few times. The chain uses TRBV5-1 and TRBJ2-5, with D tentatively TRBD1 or TRBD2 (6 bases each). V lost 0 bases, J lost 1 base, and 16 bases lay in between. The germline gives CDR1 SGHRS, CDR2 YFSETQ. This CDR3 region has 17 residues. The CDR3 is CASSLGGGRSSQETQYF. CDR3 DNA: TGCGCCAGCAGCTTGGGAGGGGGGCGTTCTTCCCAAGAGACCCAGTACTTC.

The CDR3: CASSEEITDTQYF. The CDR3 region has the DNA TGTGCCAGCAGTGAAGAGATCACAGATACGCAGTATTTT. The chain links TRBV2 to TRBJ2-3; no clear D gene. CDR3 length: 13 residues. Looked up from germline, CDR1 is SNHLY and CDR2 is FYNNEI. Trimming pared 1 base from V and 2 bases from J, leaving 4 bases between.

This clonotype was seen a few times. V and J are TRBV27 and TRBJ2-1, with D possibly being TRBD1 (6 bases). V was clipped by 10 bases and J by 0 bases, with 19 bases between them. The CDR3 is 16 amino acids. The germline V gene encodes CDR1 MNHEY and CDR2 SMNVEV (reference sequence). The CDR3 sequence is CATSHRAGSSYNEQFF. The CDR3, as DNA: TGTGCCACGAGCCACAGGGCTGGGAGCTCCTACAATGAGCAGTTCTTC.

J is TRBJ1-5 and V is TRBV19, with D uncertain. From germline, CDR1 is LNHDA and CDR2 SQIVND (reference sequence). V lost 2 bases to trimming and J lost 4 bases, with 12 bases between them. CDR3 length equals 15 residues. The DNA of the CDR3 is TGTGCCAGTAGTATAATGTCCGGGATTAATCAGCCCCAGCATTTT. Residues: CASSIMSGINQPQHF.